This TCR beta chain was recovered during a study of cytomegalovirus exposure and HLA in healthy donors. CDR1 is MGHRA and CDR2 is YSYEKL in the germline V gene. Trimming removed 4 bases at V and 0 bases at J, with 19 bases between. This CDR3 is 18 amino acids long. TCRdb's table, derived via immunoSEQ multiplex PCR, lists solely in-frame clones and lacks some. The table shows approximately 170,000 clones, with about 90% occurring only once. What was sequenced was PBMCs. The rearrangement links TRBV4-1 to TRBJ1-3; unclear D gene. This clonotype was obtained from a woman younger than 30 in good health and CMV-seropositive. DNA for the CDR3: TGCGCCAGCAGCCGGCCCGGAACAGATTCTTTCTCTGGAAACACCATATATTTT. Residues: CASSRPGTDSFSGNTIYF.